This T cell receptor beta chain is from a study of T-cell reconstitution after alpha-beta-depleted transplantation in children (dated by TCRdb to the mid-2010s). Broadly, across the study: The study quantitatively tracked T-cell immune reconstitution after TCRalphabeta/CD19-depleted allogeneic hematopoietic cell transplantation in children using TCR repertoire profiling.

The full study reports these points: Hyperexpanded clone frequencies declined over subsequent months; after one year, T-cell counts and TCRbeta diversity were mostly attributed to newly produced T cells. The high TCRbeta diversity at day 60 in some patients was ascribed to recipient T cells and intrathymic progenitors that had survived conditioning. The apparently early recovery of alphabetaT-cell counts about two months after transplant reportedly depended on only several hundred rapidly expanded clones that came from non-depleted graft cells.

Libraries were prepared through PCR. Sequenced using an Illumina HiSeq 2500. To normalize quantification of the TCRbeta repertoire, the TCR libraries were built with molecular barcoding that relied on unique molecular identifiers. TCRdb handled the public reads itself, with Q25 trimming in fastp and clone calling in MiXCR, and kept productive beta chains. Each record represents a unique CDR3 protein, reported with the most common genes and DNA among its rows. The sample records about 600,000 distinct CDR3 sequences, around 23% of which are singletons. Clones ranked in the top ten supply over 12% of the sample. Reading the label with the study, this specimen's treatment or condition is: allogeneic hematopoietic cell transplantation with graft depleted of TCRalphabeta T cells and CD19 B cells. The children who served as transplant recipients had been given grafts of TCRalphabeta/CD19-depleted allogeneic hematopoietic cells.

The CDR3 holds 14 amino acids from the cysteine to the phenylalanine. Here the CDR3 DNA is all that survives: 42 bases in frame from base 1. The V and J ends are trimmed by 1 base and 8 bases, leaving 15 bases between them. Per the germline V gene, SGHRS is the CDR1 and YFSETQ is the CDR2. A few counts support this clonotype. Its antigen target is currently unknown. Per-nucleotide qualities are absent, and no much larger clonotype sits a single base away. The receptor comes from a boy under two years old who had a stem cell transplant for acute myeloid leukemia, so the T cells may come from the graft donor. This material consisted of PBMCs, mostly from graft donor cells, taken 360 days after TCRalphabeta/CD19-depleted stem cell transplant. In this chain, TRBV5-1 is recombined with TRBJ1-2, and perhaps TRBD1 as D gene, on 5 matching bases. CDR3 reads: CASSLTDKKRGYTF. Here is the DNA: TGCGCCAGCAGCTTGACGGACAAGAAGAGGGGCTACACCTTC. Supplemented by the reference TRBV5-1 and TRBJ1-2 proteins around the CDR3, the complete variable domain is KAGVTQTPRYLIKTRGQQVTLSCSPISGHRSVSWYQQTPGQGLQFLFEYFSETQRNKGNFPGRFSGRQFSNSRSEMNVSTLELGDSALYLCASSLTDKKRGYTFGSGTRLTVV.